The source of this TCR beta chain is a study of shared clonotypes between healthy human individuals (TCRdb year 2020). Some background on the complete study: The cohort included three men and a couple of women between 18 and 49 years of age. For each donor, CD4 naive and CD4 memory were each run on three plates, CD8 naive on two plates, and CD8 memory on one plate. The study deeply sequenced blood TCR repertoires of five healthy adults to estimate repertoire size and the extent of clonotype sharing between individuals. To increase sequencing depth and limit assay-specific biases, TCR repertoire library preparation and sequencing were carried out by different laboratories using diverse techniques. Leukapheresis yielded between about 0.94 and 8.9 billion PBMCs per donor. Overall study outcomes, separate from this receptor: Estimated clonotype richness was generally larger for naive than for memory subsets. Pairwise subsampling indicated that sequencing depth was expected to affect the degree of clonotype sharing among donors. The small number of donors limited the genetic and exposure-history diversity represented. Clonotypes shared by all four sorted-subset donors showed higher generation probabilities than non-shared clonotypes. Across four donors, approximately 4.9% of naive CD4, approximately 3.5% of naive CD8, around 2.1% of memory CD4, and about 0.4% of memory CD8 clonotypes were shared. Rarefaction of sorted-subset datasets indicated incomplete sequencing despite the large sequencing depth. Sampling was restricted to blood, and TCR repertoires in tissues likely differ from the TCR repertoires found in blood.

This clone has ten or more counts. This clone's antigen is unknown. The input lacks base qualities; no much larger clone sits a single base away. From its cysteine to its phenylalanine, the CDR3 spans 16 amino acids. Solely the CDR3 DNA is kept, with 48 bases framed from the first base. CDR1 and CDR2 are read off the germline V gene (reference sequence) as GTSNPN and SVGIG. Trimming leaves V shorter by 2 bases and J shorter by 6 bases, with the junction holding 10 bases beyond the gene matches. The donors were healthy, HIV-negative adults with no recently reported acute infections or vaccinations. Every donor was a Caucasian adult residing in Nashville, Tennessee, USA. CD4+ T cells were enriched through magnetic negative selection, after which naive cells were positively selected on CD45RA and the remaining negative fraction served as the memory subset. After blood collection by leukapheresis, PBMCs were isolated using Ficoll-Histopaque density gradient centrifugation and then cryopreserved in the vapor phase of liquid nitrogen. Purity and quantity of every magnetically sorted T cell population were checked by analytical flow cytometry. Genomic DNA was isolated from each sorted fraction and quantified by UV absorbance on a Nanodrop 2000c.

Using the deep immunoSEQ assay, TCR CDR3 regions were amplified from genomic DNA by multiplex PCR. Genomic DNA extracted from each cell subset was distributed evenly over all wells of several immunoSEQ 96-well plates, and each plate served as one replicate. Each replicate PCR for sorted subsets received around 200 ng genomic DNA, equal to tens of thousands of T cell genomes. Purified libraries were quantified with a Qubit 3.0 fluorometer, sized on a Bioanalyzer 2100, and re-quantified with the KAPA Library Quantification kit. Every immunoSEQ 96-well plate was sequenced on a separate single-read 150-cycle Illumina NextSeq 550 flow cell. Per the authors' processing: Because the immunoSEQ output held only junctional sequences and lacked quality scores, the filtering could not match the filtering applied to full-length reads. To assign V/J genes and CDR3, sequences were annotated using PyIR, a Python wrapper for IgBLAST v1.9, with IMGT germline references. Reads were removed for weak V/J assignments (E-value above 1e-6), missing CDR3, stop codons, out-of-frame junctions, or ambiguous translated residues. V3J clonotypes were defined as sequences sharing the same inferred V gene, J gene, and CDR3 amino acid sequence. Percentage overlap between repertoires was calculated by dividing the number of shared unique clonotypes by the size of the smaller repertoire. Repertoire richness was assessed with RTK rarefaction, the Chao1 estimator, and Recon v2.1 estimates of unobserved clonotypes. OLGA was used to compute generation probabilities for all TCRbeta clonotypes that the gDNA method yielded from a handful of donors. Sourced from immuneACCESS, this table was stored by TCRdb with only in-frame sequences that have V and J called. A share of the clones is absent; for the studies checked, an unresolved V gene accounts for under half, and the remainder has no known explanation. The V and J calls and the clone size are those of that table, but D and trimming were determined from the DNA. The sample includes 730,000 or so clones, with about 78% observed a single time. 1.8% of the sample is taken by the ten largest.

This chain is built from TRBV30 and TRBJ2-1, and 10 bases in between align with TRBD2. Sample: memory CD4+ T cells sorted from blood. Explained via the paper, the cell subset or site label denotes: CD45RA-negative fraction. The source of this sequence is a woman aged 30 to 39 in good health. The nucleotide sequence reads as follows: TGTGCCTGGAGTAACGCCCTAGCGGGAGTAGGCAATGAGCAGTTCTTC. Translation gives CAWSNALAGVGNEQFF.